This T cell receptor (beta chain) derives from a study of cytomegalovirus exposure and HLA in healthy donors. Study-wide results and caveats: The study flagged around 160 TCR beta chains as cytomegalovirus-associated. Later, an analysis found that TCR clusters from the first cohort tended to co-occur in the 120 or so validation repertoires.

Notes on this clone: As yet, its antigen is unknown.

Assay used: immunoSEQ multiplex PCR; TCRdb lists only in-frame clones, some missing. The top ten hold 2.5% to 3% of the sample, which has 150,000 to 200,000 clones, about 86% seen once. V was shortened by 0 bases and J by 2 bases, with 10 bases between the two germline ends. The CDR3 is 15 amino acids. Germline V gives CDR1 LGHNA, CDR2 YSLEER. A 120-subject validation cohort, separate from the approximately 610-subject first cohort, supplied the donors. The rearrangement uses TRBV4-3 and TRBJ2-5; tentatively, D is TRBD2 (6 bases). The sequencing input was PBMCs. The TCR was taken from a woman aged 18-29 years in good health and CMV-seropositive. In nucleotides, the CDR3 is TGCGCCAGCAGCCAAGAGGGCGGGGTACAAGAGACCCAGTACTTC. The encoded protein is CASSQEGGVQETQYF.